This T cell receptor beta chain was observed in a study of blood T cell repertoires in COVID-19. This CDR3 region has 16 residues. V shed 1 base, J shed 5 bases, and the junction held 10 bases outside the gene matches. The germline CDR1 and CDR2 sequences are SGDLS and YYNGEE. Participants spanned ages about 18 to 90 years and resided in about two dozen US areas. Method: immunoSEQ multiplex PCR; TCRdb's copy keeps in-frame clones and lacks some. Of approximately 150,000 clones listed, around 84% are singletons. The J gene is TRBJ2-5, the V gene TRBV9; TRBD2 agrees at 8 bases. This TCR came from a man aged 35-49 years with acute COVID-19. The sequencing sample was made of PBMCs or T cells enriched from blood (not recorded which). The CDR3 DNA reads TGTGCCAGCAGCGTATATAGCGGGACTGCCGGTGAGACCCAGTACTTC. It encodes CASSVYSGTAGETQYF.